This entry features one T cell receptor beta chain sequence. Its target is unknown. This record belongs to a study of cytomegalovirus exposure and HLA in healthy donors. Study details: Roughly 80 million unique TCRs from HLA-typed donors made up an early data release. General study findings and limits: A few chains tied to CMV proved CMV antigen-specific in vitro. Sequencing probably produced one cluster of sequence variants that were highly shared.

Vbeta (60) and Jbeta (13) primers were used in the PCR. Clones were read by immunoSEQ multiplex PCR, and TCRdb kept only the in-frame ones, dropping some. The sample is made up of 140,000 or so clones, and the top ten hold approximately 1% of it. The clonotype originates from a male donor in good health and CMV-seronegative. Sequencing input: PBMCs.

The CDR3 coding sequence is TGTGCCATCAGTAGGACAGGGGAGACTGAAGCTTTCTTT. Residues: CAISRTGETEAFF. The chain links TRBV10-3 to TRBJ1-1, with 9 positions matching TRBD1. Trimming removed 5 bases from V and 5 bases from J; junction bases left unmatched: 3. The length of the CDR3 is 13 residues. Germline lookup yields CDR1 ENHRY and CDR2 SYGVKD.